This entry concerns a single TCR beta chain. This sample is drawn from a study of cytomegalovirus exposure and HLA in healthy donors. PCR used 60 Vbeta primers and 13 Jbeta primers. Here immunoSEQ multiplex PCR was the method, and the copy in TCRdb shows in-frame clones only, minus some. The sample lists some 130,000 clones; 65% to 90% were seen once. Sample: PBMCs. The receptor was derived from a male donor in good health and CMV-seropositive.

CDR3 coding DNA: TGCAGCGCAACTAGCGGGAGGGGTACGCAGTATTTT. Its protein is CSATSGRGTQYF. V and J are TRBV29-1 and TRBJ2-3; 13 nucleotides align to TRBD2. Germline-derived CDR1 and CDR2 are SQVTM and ANQGSEA. With V trimmed by 7 bases and J by 8 bases, 3 bases remained unmatched. This CDR3 has 12 residues.